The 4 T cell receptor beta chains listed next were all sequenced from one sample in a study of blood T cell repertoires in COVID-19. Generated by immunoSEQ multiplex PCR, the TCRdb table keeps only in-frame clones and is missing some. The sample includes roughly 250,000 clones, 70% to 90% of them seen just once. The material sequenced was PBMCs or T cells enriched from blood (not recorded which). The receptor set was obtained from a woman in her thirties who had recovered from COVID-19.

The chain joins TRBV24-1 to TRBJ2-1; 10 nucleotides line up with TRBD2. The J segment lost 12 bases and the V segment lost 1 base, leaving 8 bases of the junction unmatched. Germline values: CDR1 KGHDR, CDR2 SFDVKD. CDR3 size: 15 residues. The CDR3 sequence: CATSDFGLAAQGQFF. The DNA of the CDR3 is TGTGCCACCAGTGATTTTGGACTAGCGGCGCAGGGGCAGTTCTTC.

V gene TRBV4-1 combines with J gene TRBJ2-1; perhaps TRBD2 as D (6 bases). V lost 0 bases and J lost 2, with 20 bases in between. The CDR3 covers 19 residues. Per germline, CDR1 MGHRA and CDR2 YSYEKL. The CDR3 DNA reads TGCGCCAGCAGCCAAGATCATTCCGTAGGGGAGGTCGCCTACAATGAGCAGTTCTTC. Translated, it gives CASSQDHSVGEVAYNEQFF.

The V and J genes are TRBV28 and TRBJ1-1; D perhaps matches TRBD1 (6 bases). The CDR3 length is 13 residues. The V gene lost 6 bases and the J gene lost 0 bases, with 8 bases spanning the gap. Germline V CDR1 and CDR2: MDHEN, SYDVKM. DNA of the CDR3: TGTGCCAGCAGCCAGGGGCTGAACACTGAAGCTTTCTTT. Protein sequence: CASSQGLNTEAFF.

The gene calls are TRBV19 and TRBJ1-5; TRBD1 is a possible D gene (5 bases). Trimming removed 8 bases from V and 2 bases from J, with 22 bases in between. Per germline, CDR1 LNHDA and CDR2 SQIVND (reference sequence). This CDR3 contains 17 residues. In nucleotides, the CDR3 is TGTGCCAGTGAACAAATGGGGAGGGGTCAAGGCAATCAGCCCCAGCATTTT. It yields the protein CASEQMGRGQGNQPQHF.